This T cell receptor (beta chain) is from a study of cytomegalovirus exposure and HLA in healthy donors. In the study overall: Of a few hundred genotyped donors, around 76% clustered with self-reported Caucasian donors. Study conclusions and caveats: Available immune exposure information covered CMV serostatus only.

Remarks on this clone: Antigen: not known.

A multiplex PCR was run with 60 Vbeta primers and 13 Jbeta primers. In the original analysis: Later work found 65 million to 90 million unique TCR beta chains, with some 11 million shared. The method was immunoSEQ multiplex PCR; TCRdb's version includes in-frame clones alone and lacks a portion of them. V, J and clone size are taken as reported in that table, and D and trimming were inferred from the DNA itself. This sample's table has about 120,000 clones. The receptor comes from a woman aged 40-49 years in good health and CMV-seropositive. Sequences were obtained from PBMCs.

The CDR3, as DNA: TGTGCCACCTTAACAGGGGGCGACGAGCAGTACTTC. Residues: CATLTGGDEQYF. The chain has TRBV6-1 and TRBJ2-7; 9 nucleotides agree with TRBD1. V was clipped by 10 bases and J by 5 bases; unmatched bases: 6. CDR3 length: 12 amino acids. Germline V gene data show CDR1 as MNHNS and CDR2 as SASEGT.